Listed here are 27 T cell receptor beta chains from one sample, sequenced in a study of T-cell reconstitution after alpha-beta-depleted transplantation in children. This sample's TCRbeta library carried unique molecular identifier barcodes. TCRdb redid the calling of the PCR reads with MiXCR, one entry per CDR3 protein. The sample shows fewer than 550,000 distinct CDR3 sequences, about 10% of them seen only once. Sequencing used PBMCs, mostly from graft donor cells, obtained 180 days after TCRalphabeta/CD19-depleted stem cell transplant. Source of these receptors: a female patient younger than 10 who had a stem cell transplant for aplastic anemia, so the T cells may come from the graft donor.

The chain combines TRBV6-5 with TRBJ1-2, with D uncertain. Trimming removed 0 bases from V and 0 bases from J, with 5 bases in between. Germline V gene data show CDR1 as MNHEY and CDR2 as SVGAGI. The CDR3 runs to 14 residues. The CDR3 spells CASSYSRSNYGYTF. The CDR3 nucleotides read TGTGCCAGCAGTTACTCGAGGTCTAACTATGGCTACACCTTC.

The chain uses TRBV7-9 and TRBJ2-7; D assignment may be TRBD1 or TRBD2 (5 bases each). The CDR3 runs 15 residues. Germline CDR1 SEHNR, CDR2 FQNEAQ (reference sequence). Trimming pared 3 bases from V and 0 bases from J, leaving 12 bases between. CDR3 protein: CASSFRDGSSYEQYF. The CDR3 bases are TGTGCCAGCAGCTTCCGGGACGGAAGCTCCTACGAGCAGTACTTC.

The CDR3 region is CASSFGTSGRVENEQFF. The CDR3 nucleotides are TGTGCCAGCAGCTTCGGGACTAGCGGGAGAGTTGAAAATGAGCAGTTCTTC. The V gene is TRBV7-2, the J gene TRBJ2-1, with TRBD2 matching 14 bases. The CDR3 consists of 17 residues. J lost 7 bases, V lost 3 bases, and 8 bases had no gene match. Germline V gives CDR1 SGHTA, CDR2 FQGNSA.

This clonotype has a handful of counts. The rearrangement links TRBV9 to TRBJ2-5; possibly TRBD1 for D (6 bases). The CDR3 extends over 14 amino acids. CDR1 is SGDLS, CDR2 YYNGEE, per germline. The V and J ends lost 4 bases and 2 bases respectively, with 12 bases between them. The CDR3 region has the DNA TGTGCCAGCAGCACGAAGGACAGACAAGAGACCCAGTACTTC. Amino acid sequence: CASSTKDRQETQYF.

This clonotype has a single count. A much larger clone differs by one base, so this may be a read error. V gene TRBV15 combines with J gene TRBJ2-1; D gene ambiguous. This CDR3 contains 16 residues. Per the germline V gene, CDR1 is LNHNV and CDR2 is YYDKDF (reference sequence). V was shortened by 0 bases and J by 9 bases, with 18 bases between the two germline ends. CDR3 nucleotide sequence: TGTGCCACCAGCAGAGATTTGGGGTACCTTACCCGTGAGCAGTTCTTC. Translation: CATSRDLGYLTREQFF.

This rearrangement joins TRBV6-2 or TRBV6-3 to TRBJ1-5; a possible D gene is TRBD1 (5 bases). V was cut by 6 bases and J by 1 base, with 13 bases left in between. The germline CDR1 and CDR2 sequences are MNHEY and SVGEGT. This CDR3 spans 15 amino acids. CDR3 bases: TGTGCCAGCAGACTCCCGGGGCCGAGCAATCAGCCCCAGCATTTT. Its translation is CASRLPGPSNQPQHF.

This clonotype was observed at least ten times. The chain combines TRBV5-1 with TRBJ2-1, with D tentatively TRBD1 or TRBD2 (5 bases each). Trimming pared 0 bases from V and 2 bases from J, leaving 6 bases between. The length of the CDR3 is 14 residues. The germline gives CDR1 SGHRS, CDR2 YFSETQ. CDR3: CASSLGGAYNEQFF. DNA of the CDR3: TGCGCCAGCAGCTTGGGAGGGGCCTACAATGAGCAGTTCTTC.

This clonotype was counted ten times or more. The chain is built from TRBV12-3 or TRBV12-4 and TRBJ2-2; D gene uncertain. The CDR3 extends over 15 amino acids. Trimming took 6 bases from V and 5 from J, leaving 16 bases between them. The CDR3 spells CASSRHGEGTGELFF. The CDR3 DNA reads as TGTGCCAGCAGCCGACACGGCGAAGGGACCGGGGAGCTGTTTTTT.

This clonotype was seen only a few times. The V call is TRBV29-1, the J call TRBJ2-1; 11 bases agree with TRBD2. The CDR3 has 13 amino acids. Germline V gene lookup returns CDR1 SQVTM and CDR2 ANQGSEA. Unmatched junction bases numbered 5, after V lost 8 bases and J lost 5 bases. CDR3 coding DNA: TGCAGCCCGCAGGGACTAGCGGACAATGAGCAGTTCTTC. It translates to CSPQGLADNEQFF.

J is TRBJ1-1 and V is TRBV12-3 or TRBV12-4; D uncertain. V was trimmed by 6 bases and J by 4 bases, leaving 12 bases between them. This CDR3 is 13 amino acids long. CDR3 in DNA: TGTGCCAGCAGCTCAAAGGCCATCACTGAAGCTTTCTTT. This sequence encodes CASSSKAITEAFF.

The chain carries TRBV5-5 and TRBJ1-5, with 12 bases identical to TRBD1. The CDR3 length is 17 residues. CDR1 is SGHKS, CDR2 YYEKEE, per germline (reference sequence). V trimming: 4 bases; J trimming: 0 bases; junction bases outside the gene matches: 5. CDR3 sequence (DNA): TGTGCCAGCAGCCGGGACAGGGGGCCCTATAGCAATCAGCCCCAGCATTTT. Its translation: CASSRDRGPYSNQPQHF.

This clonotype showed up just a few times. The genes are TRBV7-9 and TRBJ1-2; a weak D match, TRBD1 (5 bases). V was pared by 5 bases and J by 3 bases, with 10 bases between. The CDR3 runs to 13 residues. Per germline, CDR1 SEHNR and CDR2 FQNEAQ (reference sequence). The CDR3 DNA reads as TGTGCCAGCAGCGTACAGGAACACTATGGCTACACCTTC. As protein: CASSVQEHYGYTF.

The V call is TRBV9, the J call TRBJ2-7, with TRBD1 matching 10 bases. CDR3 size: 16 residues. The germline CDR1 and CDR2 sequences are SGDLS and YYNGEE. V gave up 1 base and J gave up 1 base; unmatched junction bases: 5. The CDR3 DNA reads TGTGCCAGCAGCGTACGACAGGGGGCAAGTTCCTACGAGCAGTACTTC. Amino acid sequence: CASSVRQGASSYEQYF.

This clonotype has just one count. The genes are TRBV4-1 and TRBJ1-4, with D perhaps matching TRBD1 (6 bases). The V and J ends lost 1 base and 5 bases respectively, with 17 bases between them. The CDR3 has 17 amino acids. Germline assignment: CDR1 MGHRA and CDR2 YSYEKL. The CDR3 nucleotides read TGCGCCAGCAGCCAAGCCTCGACGGGGGCCCCGAATGAAAAACTGTTTTTT. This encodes CASSQASTGAPNEKLFF.

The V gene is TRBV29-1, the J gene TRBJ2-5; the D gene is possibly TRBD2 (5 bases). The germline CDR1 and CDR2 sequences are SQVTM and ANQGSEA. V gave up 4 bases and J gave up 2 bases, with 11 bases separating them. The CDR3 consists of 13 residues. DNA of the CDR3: TGCAGCGTTGGCAGGAGGCTACAAGAGACCCAGTACTTC. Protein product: CSVGRRLQETQYF. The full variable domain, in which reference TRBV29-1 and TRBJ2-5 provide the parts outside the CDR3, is SAVISQKPSRDICQRGTSLTIQCQVDSQVTMMFWYRQQPGQSLTLIATANQGSEATYESGFVIDKFPISRPNLTFSTLTVSNMSPEDSSIYLCSVGRRLQETQYFGPGTRLLVL.

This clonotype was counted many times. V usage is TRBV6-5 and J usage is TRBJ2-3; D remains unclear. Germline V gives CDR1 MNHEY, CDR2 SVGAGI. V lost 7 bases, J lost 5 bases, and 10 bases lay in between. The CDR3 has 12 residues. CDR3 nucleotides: TGTGCCAGCATAGGTGGTAAAGATACGCAGTATTTT. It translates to CASIGGKDTQYF.

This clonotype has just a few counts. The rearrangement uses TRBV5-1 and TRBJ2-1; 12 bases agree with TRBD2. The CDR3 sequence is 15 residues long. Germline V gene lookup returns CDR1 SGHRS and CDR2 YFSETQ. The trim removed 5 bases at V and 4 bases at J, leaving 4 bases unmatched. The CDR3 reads CASRGLAGQYNEQFF. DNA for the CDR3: TGCGCCAGCAGAGGACTAGCGGGACAATACAATGAGCAGTTCTTC.

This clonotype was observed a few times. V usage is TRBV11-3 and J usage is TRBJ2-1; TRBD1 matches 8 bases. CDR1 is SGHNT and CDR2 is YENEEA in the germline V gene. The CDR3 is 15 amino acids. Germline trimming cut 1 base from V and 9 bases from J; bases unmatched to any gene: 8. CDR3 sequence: CASSLGLGRGPEQFF. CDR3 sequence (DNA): TGTGCCAGCAGCTTAGGCTTGGGCAGGGGGCCTGAGCAGTTCTTC.

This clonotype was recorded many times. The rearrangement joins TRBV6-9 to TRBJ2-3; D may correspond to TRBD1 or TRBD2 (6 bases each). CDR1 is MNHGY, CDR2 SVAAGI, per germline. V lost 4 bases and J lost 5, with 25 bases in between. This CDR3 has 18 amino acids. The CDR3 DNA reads TGTGCCAGCAGTTCTACCGGGGGACAAGGAGGATTTATAGATACGCAGTATTTT. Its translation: CASSSTGGQGGFIDTQYF.

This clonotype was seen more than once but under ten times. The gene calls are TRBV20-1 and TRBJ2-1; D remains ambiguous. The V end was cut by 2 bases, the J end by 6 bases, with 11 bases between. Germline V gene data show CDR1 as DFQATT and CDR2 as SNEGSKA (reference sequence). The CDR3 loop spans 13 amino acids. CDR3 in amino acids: CSARKRKGNEQFF. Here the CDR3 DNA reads TGCAGTGCTAGAAAACGAAAGGGCAATGAGCAGTTCTTC.

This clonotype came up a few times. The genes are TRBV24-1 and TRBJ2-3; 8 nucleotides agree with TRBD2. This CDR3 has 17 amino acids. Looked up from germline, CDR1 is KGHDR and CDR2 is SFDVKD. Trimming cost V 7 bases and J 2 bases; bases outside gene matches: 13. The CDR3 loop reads CATSPSPAAGDTDTQYF. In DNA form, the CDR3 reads TGTGCCACCAGCCCTTCGCCTGCAGCGGGAGACACAGATACGCAGTATTTT.

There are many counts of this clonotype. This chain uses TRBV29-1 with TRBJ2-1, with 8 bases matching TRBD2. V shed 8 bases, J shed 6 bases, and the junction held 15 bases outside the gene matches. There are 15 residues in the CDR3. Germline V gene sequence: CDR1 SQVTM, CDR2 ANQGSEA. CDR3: CSLSGTPSEGNEQFF. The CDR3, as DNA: TGCAGCCTTAGCGGGACCCCAAGTGAGGGCAATGAGCAGTTCTTC.

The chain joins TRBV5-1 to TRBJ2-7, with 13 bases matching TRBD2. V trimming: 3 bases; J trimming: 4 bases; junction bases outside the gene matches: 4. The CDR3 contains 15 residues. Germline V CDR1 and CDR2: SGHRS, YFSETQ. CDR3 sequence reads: CASSSGTSGNYEQYF. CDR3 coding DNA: TGCGCCAGCAGCTCCGGGACTAGCGGGAATTACGAGCAGTACTTC.

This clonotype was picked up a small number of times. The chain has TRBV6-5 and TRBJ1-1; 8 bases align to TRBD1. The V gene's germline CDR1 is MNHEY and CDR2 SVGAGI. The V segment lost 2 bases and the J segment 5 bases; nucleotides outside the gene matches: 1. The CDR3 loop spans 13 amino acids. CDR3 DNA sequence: TGTGCCAGCAGTTACGACAGGGGAACTGAAGCTTTCTTT. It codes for CASSYDRGTEAFF.

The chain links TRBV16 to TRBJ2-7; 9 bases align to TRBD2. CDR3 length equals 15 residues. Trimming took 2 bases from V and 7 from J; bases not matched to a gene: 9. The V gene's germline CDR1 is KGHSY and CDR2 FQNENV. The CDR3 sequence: CASSQVSGSSREQYF. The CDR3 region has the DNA TGTGCCAGCAGCCAAGTTAGCGGGAGTTCGAGGGAGCAGTACTTC.

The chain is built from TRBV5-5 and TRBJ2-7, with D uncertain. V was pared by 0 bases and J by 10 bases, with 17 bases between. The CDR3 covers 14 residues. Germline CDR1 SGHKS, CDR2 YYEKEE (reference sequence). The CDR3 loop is CASSLESGPLGQYV. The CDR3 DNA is TGTGCCAGCAGCTTGGAGTCAGGACCACTTGGTCAGTACGTC.

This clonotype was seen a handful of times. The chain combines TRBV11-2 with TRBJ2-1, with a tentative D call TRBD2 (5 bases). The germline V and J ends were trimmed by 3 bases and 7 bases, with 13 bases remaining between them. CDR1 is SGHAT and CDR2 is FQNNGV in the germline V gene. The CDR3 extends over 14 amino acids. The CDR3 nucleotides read TGTGCCAGCAGCTTTGTCCGGGAACCGAATGAGCAGTTCTTC. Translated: CASSFVREPNEQFF.